This entry features one TCR beta chain sequence. The data originate from a study of blood T cells in healthy people across ages. Primers used in a second PCR of about 6 to 11 cycles were a sample-barcoded 5' primer and a J-beta primer mix. TCRdb independently ran MiXCR on the 5' RACE reads; one entry per CDR3 protein. This sample yields 800,000 to 950,000 distinct CDR3 sequences, of which 25% to 30% are seen a single time; roughly a tenth belongs to the top ten. The authors extracted at least 5.5 micrograms of total RNA per sample. V gave up 0 bases and J gave up 0 bases, with 10 bases separating them. Germline CDR1 SGDLS, CDR2 YYNGEE. CDR3 size: 15 residues. These same records also appear under a second study, on T cells of mothers and their children.

The genes are TRBV9 and TRBJ2-7; D not certain. The sample comprised blood. This TCR was recovered from a woman aged 40 to 50 in good health. The CDR3 nucleotides are TGTGCCAGCAGCGTAGGGCCGCTAGTCTCCTACGAGCAGTACTTC. Residues: CASSVGPLVSYEQYF.